The 21 T cell receptor beta chains below all came from one sample that was sequenced in a study of OX40 agonist ivuxolimab in advanced cancers. Assay: immunoSEQ multiplex PCR; the TCRdb copy retains only in-frame clones and omits some. The profile shows around 53,000 clones, 84% of them singletons. The material sequenced was CD4+ or CD8+ T cells sorted from blood, taken in a trial of the OX40 agonist ivuxolimab. These receptors were obtained from an adult with an advanced solid tumor such as melanoma, head and neck, liver or kidney cancer.

This chain joins TRBV28 and TRBJ1-5; no reliable D call. The germline V and J ends were trimmed by 2 bases and 5 bases, with 4 bases remaining between them. The CDR3 contains 12 residues. From germline, CDR1 is MDHEN and CDR2 SYDVKM. The CDR3 reads CASSLRDQPQHF. The CDR3 coding sequence is TGTGCCAGCAGTTTAAGGGATCAGCCCCAGCATTTT. The full variable domain, in which reference TRBV28 and TRBJ1-5 provide the parts outside the CDR3, is DVKVTQSSRYLVKRTGEKVFLECVQDMDHENMFWYRQDPGLGLRLIYFSYDVKMKEKGDIPEGYSVSREKKERFSLILESASTNQTSMYLCASSLRDQPQHFGDGTRLSIL.

V usage is TRBV2 and J usage is TRBJ2-4; 8 nucleotides align to TRBD1. J gave up 2 bases and V 8 bases, and 11 bases lay outside the gene matches. Germline CDR1 is SNHLY and CDR2 is FYNNEI. The CDR3 spans 16 residues. The DNA for the CDR3 is TGTGCCAGCCGAAACCGGACAGGGTTTACCAAAAACATTCAGTACTTC. The encoded protein is CASRNRTGFTKNIQYF.

The chain joins TRBV9 to TRBJ1-5; no firm D call. V dropped 0 bases and J dropped 6 bases, with 13 bases sitting between them. The germline V gene encodes CDR1 SGDLS and CDR2 YYNGEE. The CDR3 runs to 15 residues. The CDR3 DNA reads as TGTGCCAGCAGCGTAGACGCCACCTCGGCTCAGCCCCAGCATTTT. Its translation is CASSVDATSAQPQHF. The full variable domain, in which reference TRBV9 and TRBJ1-5 provide the parts outside the CDR3, is DSGVTQTPKHLITATGQRVTLRCSPRSGDLSVYWYQQSLDQGLQFLIQYYNGEERAKGNILERFSAQQFPDLHSELNLSSLELGDSALYFCASSVDATSAQPQHFGDGTRLSIL.

V usage is TRBV7-2 and J usage is TRBJ2-7; 8 nucleotides match TRBD1. The CDR3 loop spans 14 amino acids. V lost 3 bases, J lost 4 bases, and 5 bases stayed unmatched. Germline values: CDR1 SGHTA, CDR2 FQGNSA. Here the CDR3 DNA reads TGTGCCAGCAGCTTGGGACAGGAACTATACGAGCAGTACTTC. Its translation: CASSLGQELYEQYF.

The chain is built from TRBV10-3 and TRBJ2-2; TRBD2 aligns across 10 bases. Germline V gene data show CDR1 as ENHRY and CDR2 as SYGVKD. This CDR3 spans 17 amino acids. V lost 5 bases, J lost 3 bases, and 9 bases stayed unmatched. DNA of the CDR3: TGTGCCATCAGTTACCTAGCGGGAGACAGTTACACCGGGGAGCTGTTTTTT. Translation gives CAISYLAGDSYTGELFF.

The J gene is TRBJ2-1, the V gene TRBV21-1; no check of the table's D call, TRBD2, against the DNA was made. TRBV21-1 is shown as a pseudogene. This CDR3 contains 17 residues. CDR3 nucleotides: TGTGCCAGCAGCAAAGTGGGACGGAAGCGGGAGGTTGGTGAGCAGTTCTTC. Protein: CASSKVGRKREVGEQFF.

The chain is built from TRBV5-4 and TRBJ2-3; 13 bases align to TRBD2. The CDR3 runs to 18 residues. Germline loops: CDR1 SGHNT, CDR2 YYREEE (reference sequence). The ends lost 2 bases at V and 4 bases at J; junction bases unmatched: 10. CDR3 sequence (DNA): TGTGCCAGCAGCTTAACTAGCGGGAGGGCTGGTAAGGCAGATACGCAGTATTTT. It yields the protein CASSLTSGRAGKADTQYF. The complete variable domain, with remaining parts taken from reference TRBV5-4 and TRBJ2-3, reads ETGVTQSPTHLIKTRGQQVTLRCSSQSGHNTVSWYQQALGQGPQFIFQYYREEENGRGNFPPRFSGLQFPNYSSELNVNALELDDSALYLCASSLTSGRAGKADTQYFGPGTRLTVL.

The chain has TRBV5-1 and TRBJ2-2, with D maybe TRBD1 (6 bases). V gave up 4 bases and J gave up 3 bases, with 10 bases separating them. This CDR3 has 14 residues. Germline V lookup: CDR1 SGHRS, CDR2 YFSETQ. As DNA, the CDR3 is TGCGCCAGCAGCCCCCGGACAGACACCGGGGAGCTGTTTTTT. This gives the protein CASSPRTDTGELFF.

The chain couples TRBV5-4 to TRBJ2-1, with 10 bases aligning to TRBD2. This CDR3 contains 15 residues. The germline CDR1 and CDR2 sequences are SGHNT and YYREEE (reference sequence). Trimming removed 4 bases from V and 9 bases from J; junction bases left unmatched: 10. CDR3 sequence (DNA): TGTGCCAGCAGCCCCGAGCAGCGGGAGGGCCGTGAGCAGTTCTTC. This translates into CASSPEQREGREQFF.

This chain connects TRBV7-2 to TRBJ2-7; 14 nucleotides match TRBD2. Germline lookup yields CDR1 SGHTA and CDR2 FQGNSA. CDR3 length: 18 amino acids. The junction had 9 bases not matched to a gene; V was cut back by 5 bases and J by 0 bases. CDR3 coding DNA: TGTGCCAGCAGCGAGGGGACTAGCGGGGGCCGTAGCTCCTACGAGCAGTACTTC. It specifies CASSEGTSGGRSSYEQYF. The complete variable domain, with remaining parts taken from reference TRBV7-2 and TRBJ2-7, reads GAGVSQSPSNKVTEKGKDVELRCDPISGHTALYWYRQSLGQGLEFLIYFQGNSAPDKSGLPSDRFSAERTGGSVSTLTIQRTQQEDSAVYLCASSEGTSGGRSSYEQYFGPGTRLTVT.

V is TRBV2 and J is TRBJ2-1; D not certain. CDR1 is SNHLY, CDR2 FYNNEI, per germline. The V end was cut by 7 bases, the J end by 1 base, with 14 bases between. The CDR3 runs to 15 residues. CDR3 loop: CASIGPPLSYNEQFF. The DNA for the CDR3 is TGTGCCAGCATCGGGCCTCCTCTATCCTACAATGAGCAGTTCTTC.

This chain links TRBV28 with TRBJ2-1; D is unclear. Trimming cost V 5 bases and J 3 bases, with 14 bases left between them. Germline values: CDR1 MDHEN, CDR2 SYDVKM. CDR3 length equals 15 residues. The CDR3, as DNA: TGTGCCAGCAGTCCCCCCGACCAGATCTACAATGAGCAGTTCTTC. Translated, it gives CASSPPDQIYNEQFF.

The chain links TRBV19 to TRBJ1-5; no clear D gene. Looked up from germline, CDR1 is LNHDA and CDR2 is SQIVND (reference sequence). This CDR3 region has 14 residues. Trimming cost V 1 base and J 0 bases, with 4 bases left between them. This CDR3 reads CASSIVGSNQPQHF. DNA for the CDR3: TGTGCCAGTAGTATAGTTGGTAGCAATCAGCCCCAGCATTTT. Filled out from reference TRBV19 and TRBJ1-5, the complete variable domain reads DGGITQSPKYLFRKEGQNVTLSCEQNLNHDAMYWYRQDPGQGLRLIYYSQIVNDFQKGDIAEGYSVSREKKESFPLTVTSAQKNPTAFYLCASSIVGSNQPQHFGDGTRLSIL.

The chain carries TRBV19 and TRBJ2-1, with D possibly being TRBD2 (5 bases). Deletions cut 0 bases from V and 15 bases from J, with 15 bases between. The length of the CDR3 is 13 residues. CDR1 and CDR2 (germline): LNHDA, SQIVND (reference sequence). This CDR3 reads CASSIDLTSRSFF. CDR3 DNA sequence: TGTGCCAGTAGTATAGATTTAACTAGTAGGTCGTTCTTC.

The chain recombines TRBV7-3 with TRBJ1-1; D possibly corresponds to TRBD1 (5 bases). This CDR3 region has 14 residues. Germline loops: CDR1 SGHTA, CDR2 FQGTGA. The germline V and J ends were trimmed by 5 bases and 1 base, with 11 bases remaining between them. The CDR3 DNA sequence: TGTGCCAGCAGCCCAGGGAGGGAGAACACTGAAGCTTTCTTT. Its protein product is CASSPGRENTEAFF.

The chain uses TRBV2 and TRBJ1-2, with no clear D. Deletions cut 6 bases from V and 0 bases from J, with 8 bases between. Germline lookup yields CDR1 SNHLY and CDR2 FYNNEI. The CDR3 consists of 13 residues. This CDR3 reads CASRAGANYGYTF. The CDR3 nucleotides read TGTGCCAGCAGGGCAGGAGCTAACTATGGCTACACCTTC.

This sequence joins TRBV18 and TRBJ2-7, with TRBD1 matching over 12 bases. V was pared by 5 bases and J by 0 bases, with 14 bases of the junction left unmatched. This CDR3 is 19 amino acids long. Germline V gene sequence: CDR1 KGHSH, CDR2 LQKENI. The CDR3 is CASSATPGQGASSSYEQYF. The CDR3 DNA reads TGTGCCAGCTCAGCTACTCCGGGACAGGGGGCGTCTTCCTCCTACGAGCAGTACTTC. Variable domain in full (rest from reference TRBV18 and TRBJ2-7): NAGVMQNPRHLVRRRGQEARLRCSPMKGHSHVYWYRQLPEEGLKFMVYLQKENIIDESGMPKERFSAEFPKEGPSILRIQQVVRGDSAAYFCASSATPGQGASSSYEQYFGPGTRLTVT.

The rearrangement uses TRBV7-3 and TRBJ2-3, with 9 bases that match TRBD1. Germline V gene sequence: CDR1 SGHTA, CDR2 FQGTGA. V lost 4 bases and J lost 1; bases outside the gene matches: 9. The CDR3 has 17 residues. CDR3 residues: CASSSGNRDRGTDTQYF. As DNA, the CDR3 is TGTGCCAGCAGCTCTGGCAACCGGGACAGGGGCACAGATACGCAGTATTTT. The variable domain in full, completed from reference TRBV7-3 and TRBJ2-3, reads GAGVSQTPSNKVTEKGKYVELRCDPISGHTALYWYRQSLGQGPEFLIYFQGTGAADDSGLPNDRFFAVRPEGSVSTLKIQRTERGDSAVYLCASSSGNRDRGTDTQYFGPGTRLTVL.

This chain uses TRBV18 with TRBJ2-3; 11 nucleotides line up with TRBD2. The V and J ends lost 3 bases and 5 bases, in that order; junction bases with no gene match: 16. Germline CDR1 is KGHSH and CDR2 is LQKENI. The CDR3 runs 19 residues. CDR3 protein: CASSPQSILLAGAGDTQYF. The CDR3 region has the DNA TGTGCCAGCTCACCTCAATCCATCTTACTAGCGGGAGCGGGAGATACGCAGTATTTT.

This chain links TRBV11-3 with TRBJ2-2; a weak D match, TRBD2 (6 bases). Germline V gene lookup returns CDR1 SGHNT and CDR2 YENEEA. CDR3 length equals 14 residues. Trimming removed 3 bases at V and 4 bases at J, with 9 bases between. CDR3 nucleotides: TGTGCCAGCAGCTTGGGACTTATCACCGGGGAGCTGTTTTTT. The encoded protein is CASSLGLITGELFF.

J is TRBJ2-5 and V is TRBV30; no reliable D call. CDR1 and CDR2 (germline): GTSNPN, SVGIG (reference sequence). The V end was cut by 1 base, the J end by 4 bases, with 13 bases between. The CDR3 extends over 14 amino acids. CDR3 nucleotides: TGTGCCTGGAGTGCGACTTACCGTATAGAGACCCAGTACTTC. Translated, it gives CAWSATYRIETQYF.